The rows below give T cell receptor beta chains drawn from one sample of a study of T cells in Graves' hyperthyroidism and ophthalmopathy. TCRdb called the multiplex PCR reads again in MiXCR, with one record for every CDR3 protein. The table shows about 500,000 distinct CDR3 sequences, with 15% to 20% occurring only once. The specimen sequenced was blood. Every receptor here comes from a woman aged 30 to 39 with Graves' ophthalmopathy. Each CDR3 is given with its conserved first and last residue. A D gene is named only where the DNA matches it firmly. Clone size is shown for a subset of rows, as once, few, many or a class of expanded clone.

clone size	D gene	V gene	J gene	CDR3 protein	CDR3 DNA
many	NA	TRBV20-1	TRBJ1-1	CSAPTGNTEAFF	TGCAGTGCGCCTACAGGGAACACTGAAGCTTTCTTT
many	NA	TRBV30	TRBJ2-5	CAWASFWETQYF	TGTGCCTGGGCTAGTTTTTGGGAGACCCAGTACTTC
NA	NA	TRBV7-8	TRBJ1-2	CASSLLRSGYTF	TGTGCCAGCAGCTTATTGCGGAGTGGCTACACCTTC
many	TRBD2	TRBV5-1	TRBJ2-7	CASSLRGTSGPYEQYF	TGCGCCAGCAGCTTGAGGGGGACTAGCGGTCCCTACGAGCAGTACTTC
few	TRBD2	TRBV18	TRBJ2-1	CASSRGTSGILSSYNEQFF	TGTGCCAGCTCACGCGGGACTAGCGGGATTCTAAGTTCCTACAATGAGCAGTTCTTC
NA	NA	TRBV7-6	TRBJ2-3	CASSLELADTPDTQYF	TGTGCCAGCAGCTTAGAGCTAGCCGACACGCCAGATACGCAGTATTTT
NA	NA	TRBV20-1	TRBJ2-3	CSARDPIGVPSTDTQYF	TGTAGTGCTAGAGATCCCATCGGGGTTCCTAGCACAGATACGCAGTATTTT
many	NA	TRBV2	TRBJ2-1	CASRRILLSPYNEQFF	TGTGCCAGCAGGCGGATCTTACTTAGCCCCTACAATGAGCAGTTCTTC
many	NA	TRBV20-1	TRBJ1-1	CSASQSGGGSELAFF	TGCAGTGCTAGTCAATCGGGCGGGGGTTCTGAACTGGCTTTCTTT
NA	NA	TRBV20-1	TRBJ2-2	CSARDTRDLPNTGELFF	TGCAGTGCTAGAGATACCCGGGACTTACCGAACACCGGGGAGCTGTTTTTT
NA	TRBD2	TRBV29-1	TRBJ2-2	CSVEDGRAGELFF	TGCAGCGTTGAAGATGGGAGGGCCGGGGAGCTGTTTTTT
NA	NA	TRBV3-1	TRBJ1-2	CASSPLTNYGYTF	TGTGCCAGCAGCCCCCTCACTAACTATGGCTACACCTTC
NA	NA	TRBV24-1	TRBJ2-2	CATGETGENTGELFF	TGTGCCACCGGAGAAACCGGGGAGAACACCGGGGAGCTGTTTTTT
few	NA	TRBV12-3/TRBV12-4	TRBJ1-5	CASSVWGGQPQHF	TGTGCCAGCTCTGTTTGGGGGGGCCAGCCCCAGCATTTT
many	TRBD2	TRBV5-1	TRBJ2-3	CASSSGLAISDTQYF	TGCGCCAGCAGCTCGGGACTAGCCATATCAGATACGCAGTATTTT
many	NA	TRBV11-3	TRBJ1-1	CASSQGGRDDAFF	TGTGCCAGCAGCCAAGGGGGGCGGGATGACGCTTTCTTT
few	NA	TRBV6-1	TRBJ1-1	CASSPSGTPNTEAFF	TGTGCCAGCAGTCCTTCCGGGACACCGAACACTGAAGCTTTCTTT
NA	NA	TRBV7-3	TRBJ2-2	CASSLGGTGEPFF	TGTGCCAGCAGCTTAGGTGGGACCGGGGAGCCGTTTTTT
many	NA	TRBV7-2	TRBJ2-5	CASSLRLEGQTQYF	TGTGCCAGCAGCTTACGTTTAGAGGGGCAGACCCAGTACTTC
NA	NA	TRBV7-9	TRBJ2-7	CASSTPAGGYEQYF	TGTGCCAGCAGCACCCCGGCCGGGGGTTACGAGCAGTACTTC
many	TRBD1	TRBV11-2	TRBJ2-5	CASSVYRGLSETQYF	TGTGCCAGCAGCGTCTACAGGGGGTTGTCGGAGACCCAGTACTTC
NA	TRBD2	TRBV7-2	TRBJ2-2	CASSPRGGWTGELFF	TGTGCCAGCAGCCCCCGGGGGGGGTGGACCGGGGAGCTGTTTTTT
few	NA	TRBV5-5	TRBJ2-7	CASSLMGSYEQYF	TGTGCCAGCAGCTTGATGGGGTCCTACGAGCAGTACTTC
many	NA	TRBV5-4	TRBJ1-2	CASSLQGQGYGYTF	TGTGCCAGCAGCTTACAGGGCCAGGGCTATGGCTACACCTTC
many	NA	TRBV18	TRBJ1-4	CASSRSDAANEKLFF	TGTGCCAGCTCCCGGTCGGATGCGGCTAATGAAAAACTGTTTTTT
many	TRBD2	TRBV20-1	TRBJ2-1	CSASETGTSGSSEQFF	TGCAGTGCTAGTGAGACCGGGACTAGCGGGAGTTCTGAGCAGTTCTTC
many	TRBD2	TRBV11-3	TRBJ2-7	CASSLTTSGSNEQYF	TGTGCCAGCAGCTTAACCACTAGCGGGAGCAACGAGCAGTACTTC
NA	NA	TRBV28	TRBJ2-7	CASSPPYTYEQYF	TGTGCCAGCAGTCCCCCCTATACCTACGAGCAGTACTTC
NA	NA	TRBV5-1	TRBJ2-2	CASSFGTPDTGELFF	TGCGCCAGCAGCTTCGGGACCCCCGACACCGGGGAGCTGTTTTTT
many	NA	TRBV2	TRBJ2-3	CASRSTASTDTQYF	TGTGCCAGCAGATCTACCGCTAGCACAGATACGCAGTATTTT
many	NA	TRBV3-1	TRBJ1-1	CASSQTTANTEAFF	TGTGCCAGCAGCCAAACGACAGCCAACACTGAAGCTTTCTTT
many	TRBD1	TRBV3-1	TRBJ1-6	CASREMTGGNSPLHF	TGTGCCAGCAGAGAGATGACAGGGGGAAATTCACCCCTCCACTTT
few	NA	TRBV6-1	TRBJ1-6	CASRDGLINSPLHF	TGTGCCAGCAGGGATGGACTGATAAATTCACCCCTCCACTTT
many	TRBD2	TRBV12-3/TRBV12-4	TRBJ2-1	CASSRELAVYNEQFF	TGTGCCAGCAGTCGAGAGCTAGCGGTCTACAATGAGCAGTTCTTC
many	NA	TRBV7-9	TRBJ2-7	CASRSSSAYEQYF	TGTGCCAGCAGGTCCTCTTCTGCCTACGAGCAGTACTTC
many	NA	TRBV30	TRBJ2-1	CAWSVYRLTEQFF	TGTGCCTGGAGTGTGTACAGGTTAACTGAGCAGTTCTTC
many	TRBD1	TRBV2	TRBJ1-2	CASNPTGIDGYTF	TGTGCCAGCAATCCGACAGGGATCGATGGCTACACCTTC
NA	TRBD1	TRBV7-6	TRBJ1-5	CASSLTGDDQPQHF	TGTGCCAGCAGCTTGACAGGGGACGATCAGCCCCAGCATTTT
few	TRBD1	TRBV5-6	TRBJ1-4	CASSLGTAAANEKLFF	TGTGCCAGCAGCCTAGGGACAGCCGCGGCTAATGAAAAACTGTTTTTT
many	NA	TRBV27	TRBJ2-1	CASSDQGNEQFF	TGTGCCAGCAGTGATCAGGGGAATGAGCAGTTCTTC
many	TRBD2	TRBV20-1	TRBJ2-1	CSARDPSAGGENNEQFF	TGCAGTGCTAGAGATCCATCAGCGGGAGGGGAAAACAATGAGCAGTTCTTC
NA	TRBD1	TRBV30	TRBJ1-4	CAWGGQGTEKLFF	TGTGCCTGGGGGGGACAGGGGACTGAAAAACTGTTTTTT
many	NA	TRBV9	TRBJ2-3	CASSVDSSTDTQYF	TGTGCCAGCAGCGTTGACAGCTCCACAGATACGCAGTATTTT
few	TRBD2	TRBV20-1	TRBJ2-7	CSADPSLAGGYEQYF	TGCAGTGCGGACCCTTCACTAGCGGGAGGCTACGAGCAGTACTTC
few	NA	TRBV29-1	TRBJ2-1	CSVEEKLGGGRRNEQFF	TGCAGCGTTGAAGAGAAATTAGGGGGAGGGAGAAGAAATGAGCAGTTCTTC
many	NA	TRBV12-3/TRBV12-4	TRBJ2-3	CASTRTDTQYF	TGTGCCAGCACCAGGACAGATACGCAGTATTTT
few	NA	TRBV28	TRBJ2-7	CASSLWGGGANDYEQYF	TGTGCCAGCAGTTTATGGGGGGGGGGGGCGAATGATTACGAGCAGTACTTC
many	NA	TRBV30	TRBJ1-2	CAWKLAGWGYTF	TGTGCCTGGAAGTTGGCTGGTTGGGGCTACACCTTC